The text below deals with one T cell receptor (beta chain). Its matching antigen is unknown. TCRdb's table, derived via immunoSEQ multiplex PCR, lists solely in-frame clones and lacks some. The repertoire holds some 48,000 clones, with about 93% as singletons. The sample belongs to a study of cytomegalovirus exposure and HLA in healthy donors. About the research overall: The roughly 130 validation repertoires used the same platform as the roughly 700 first-cohort repertoires (as reported by a later analysis). Overall study results and limits: In vitro checks showed that three CMV-associated chains really do target CMV antigens.

Germline lookup yields CDR1 SGHTA and CDR2 FQGTGA. V shed 0 bases and J shed 7 bases, with 9 bases lying between them. CDR3 length equals 14 residues. Separate from the approximately 670-subject first cohort was the 120-subject validation cohort, to which the donors belonged. Specimen: PBMCs. The sequence derives from a woman between 18 and 29 years old in good health and CMV-seropositive. This chain uses TRBV7-3 with TRBJ2-2; tentative D call: TRBD2 (6 bases). The CDR3 bases are TGTGCCAGCAGCTTAACCGGGGGAGTCGGGGAGCTGTTTTTT. Its protein is CASSLTGGVGELFF.